The present T cell receptor beta chain was sequenced within a study of shared clonotypes between healthy human individuals. The CDR3 runs to 14 residues. From germline, CDR1 is MNHNS and CDR2 SASEGT. The V segment lost 5 bases and the J segment 1 base; nucleotides outside the gene matches: 2. On this clone itself: The identical CDR3 is also encoded by other nucleotide sequences in the sample.

PCR replicates from unsorted PBMC used 300 ng DNA, and this amount was about 33,000 T cell genomes. Ten immunoSEQ deep assay plates held the unsorted PBMC DNA. Sequencing was performed with immunoSEQ multiplex PCR; in TCRdb, only in-frame clones are kept and a portion is missing. The sample has nearly 500,000 clones; about three quarters are singletons. The source of this sequence is a woman in her thirties or forties in good health. Some clones in this sample may be carry-over from other donors' samples. Sequenced material: PBMCs. The chain joins TRBV6-1 to TRBJ1-1; 9 nucleotides agree with TRBD1. In nucleotides, the CDR3 is TGTGCCAGCAGTTTGGGACAGGGGAACACTGAAGCTTTCTTT. Its translation: CASSLGQGNTEAFF.